These 24 T cell receptor beta chains originate from one sample sequenced in a study of cytomegalovirus exposure and HLA in healthy donors. Use of 60 Vbeta and 13 Jbeta primers characterized the PCR. Clones were read by immunoSEQ multiplex PCR, and TCRdb kept only the in-frame ones, dropping some. Among approximately 150,000 clones, about 70% were seen once, and the ten largest hold over 9.5%. The specimen was PBMCs. Every receptor here comes from a man aged 30 to 39 in good health and CMV-seropositive.

V and J are TRBV19 and TRBJ2-3, with 7 bases identical to TRBD2. The CDR3 spans 18 residues. Per germline, CDR1 LNHDA and CDR2 SQIVND (reference sequence). V dropped 0 bases and J dropped 5; count of bases not matched to a gene: 14. The CDR3 is CASSIDGSASGKKDTQYF. The CDR3 coding sequence is TGTGCCAGTAGTATAGACGGGTCGGCTAGCGGAAAAAAAGATACGCAGTATTTT.

The chain is built from TRBV19 and TRBJ1-3; D is possibly TRBD1 (6 bases). CDR3 length: 14 amino acids. CDR1 and CDR2 from the germline V gene are LNHDA and SQIVND (reference sequence). The ends were cut back, 6 bases at V and 4 bases at J, with 13 bases in the middle. CDR3 sequence: CASSATGSGNTIYF. CDR3 nucleotide sequence: TGTGCCAGTAGCGCCACAGGGTCCGGAAACACCATATATTTT.

This sequence joins TRBV7-9 and TRBJ1-2; possibly TRBD1 for D (6 bases). CDR3 length: 14 amino acids. Looked up from germline, CDR1 is SEHNR and CDR2 is FQNEAQ (reference sequence). Between the trimmed V and J ends, which lost 7 bases and 5 bases, there was a span of 17 bases. The CDR3 nucleotides are TGTGCCAGCACGAGCGGACAGAGCGCTTATGGCTACACCTTC. This codes for CASTSGQSAYGYTF.

The chain is built from TRBV5-1 and TRBJ2-7, with TRBD1 as a possible D gene (6 bases). The germline V and J ends were trimmed by 4 bases and 6 bases, with 14 bases remaining between them. In germline, CDR1 is SGHRS, CDR2 YFSETQ. The CDR3 has 13 amino acids. CDR3 coding DNA: TGCGCCAGCAGCCGACAGGAGAATCGCGAGCAGTACTTC. It is translated as CASSRQENREQYF.

This chain joins TRBV10-3 and TRBJ2-2; D is ambiguous. CDR1 is ENHRY, CDR2 SYGVKD, per germline. The CDR3 has 14 amino acids. Trimming took off 8 bases at V and 7 bases at J, with 17 bases between the two ends. The CDR3: CAISSGRNVGELFF. Here the CDR3 DNA reads TGTGCCATCTCTTCGGGTCGAAATGTCGGGGAGCTGTTTTTT.

This clone has at least ten counts. An end of the junction differs from the germline gene, which may be a read error. The chain joins TRBV7-7 to TRBJ2-3; 8 bases agree with TRBD1. CDR3 length: 15 residues. Germline loops: CDR1 SSHAT, CDR2 FNYEAQ (reference sequence). The CDR3 DNA follows: TGTGCTAGCAGCTCGGGACAGGACATCACAGATACGCAGTATTTT. Amino acid sequence: CASSSGQDITDTQYF.

CDR3 region: CASSLGDRGSPNYGYTF. CDR3 nucleotides: TGTGCCAGCAGCTTAGGGGACAGGGGGTCGCCTAACTATGGCTACACCTTC. The chain combines TRBV11-2 with TRBJ1-2; 11 bases match TRBD1. Germline values: CDR1 SGHAT, CDR2 FQNNGV. The ends lost 1 base at V and 0 bases at J; junction bases unmatched: 4. The CDR3 loop spans 17 amino acids.

The J gene is TRBJ2-7, the V gene TRBV30; 7 nucleotides match TRBD2. Trimming at V came to 4 bases and at J to 4 bases, leaving 10 bases not matched to a gene. The CDR3 is 14 amino acids. Germline V lookup: CDR1 GTSNPN, CDR2 SVGIG (reference sequence). The chain's CDR3 is CAWKGAGSVYEQYF. CDR3 nucleotide sequence: TGTGCCTGGAAAGGAGCGGGAAGTGTATACGAGCAGTACTTC.

The V gene is TRBV9, the J gene TRBJ2-7; TRBD2 matches at 7 bases. Losses at the gene ends were 1 base for V and 4 bases for J; bases not matched to a gene: 5. This CDR3 is built from 14 residues. Per germline, CDR1 SGDLS and CDR2 YYNGEE. The CDR3 DNA follows: TGTGCCAGCAGCGTAAGCGGGGAATTTTACGAGCAGTACTTC. It codes for CASSVSGEFYEQYF.

This clone was detected once. The J gene is TRBJ2-5, the V gene TRBV5-1; 7 bases fit TRBD2. The DNA end favors TRBJ2-7, so the J call may be wrong. Germline V lookup: CDR1 SGHRS, CDR2 YFSETQ. CDR3 length: 15 amino acids. The CDR3 nucleotides are TGCGCCAGCAGTTATACTAGCGAGGTCACCTACGAGCAGTACTTC. As protein: CASSYTSEVTYEQYF.

The DNA of the CDR3 is TGTGCCAGCAGGGGGACTGTTTTGCCCAATGAGCAGTTCTTC. Protein: CASRGTVLPNEQFF. J is TRBJ2-1 and V is TRBV6-1, with TRBD2 as a possible D gene (6 bases). The germline CDR1 and CDR2 sequences are MNHNS and SASEGT. V lost 6 bases, J lost 6 bases, and 15 bases lay in between. The length of the CDR3 is 14 residues.

Comments on this clone: The identical CDR3 is also encoded by other nucleotide sequences in the sample. J is TRBJ2-7 and V is TRBV28, with TRBD2 as a possible D gene (5 bases). The CDR3 extends over 12 amino acids. Per germline, CDR1 MDHEN and CDR2 SYDVKM. Trimming removed 2 bases at V and 4 bases at J, with 6 bases between. CDR3 sequence: CASSLRGYEQYF. CDR3 in DNA: TGTGCCAGCAGTTTAAGAGGGTACGAGCAGTACTTC.

The rearrangement joins TRBV12-5 to TRBJ2-7, with D unclear. CDR1 is LGHNT and CDR2 is FRNRAP in the germline V gene. Between the trimmed V and J ends, which lost 4 bases and 2 bases, there was a span of 3 bases. This CDR3 spans 11 amino acids. The CDR3, as DNA: TGTGCTAGTGGTTCCGCCTACGAGCAGTACTTC. Encoded protein: CASGSAYEQYF.

The chain employs TRBV4-1 and TRBJ1-5, with D unresolved. V gave up 0 bases and J gave up 9 bases, with 6 bases separating them. The CDR3 sequence is 12 residues long. Germline V gives CDR1 MGHRA, CDR2 YSYEKL. CDR3 protein: CASSQDGSPQHF. CDR3 nucleotide sequence: TGCGCCAGCAGCCAAGACGGGTCGCCCCAGCATTTT.

The CDR3 spells CASLSGFYEQYF. CDR3 bases: TGTGCCAGTCTTAGCGGTTTCTACGAGCAGTACTTC. This sequence joins TRBV6-1 and TRBJ2-7; maybe TRBD2 (6 bases). CDR1 and CDR2 from the germline V gene are MNHNS and SASEGT. V dropped 9 bases and J dropped 3 bases, with 12 bases sitting between them. The CDR3 consists of 12 residues.

This CDR3 reads CASSDERGGSVQFF. The CDR3, as DNA: TGTGCCAGCAGTGATGAGCGGGGAGGTAGCGTGCAGTTCTTC. The chain links TRBV25-1 to TRBJ2-1; TRBD2 matches 7 bases. Trimming removed 3 bases from V and 12 bases from J; junction bases left unmatched: 11. The CDR3 runs 14 residues. CDR1 and CDR2 from the germline V gene are MGHDK and SYGVNS.

This chain joins TRBV5-1 and TRBJ1-1; the match to TRBD1 covers 10 bases. The CDR3 extends over 13 amino acids. The junction had 4 bases not matched to a gene; V was cut back by 0 bases and J by 11 bases. The V gene's germline CDR1 is SGHRS and CDR2 YFSETQ. This CDR3 reads CASSLGDRGRAFF. CDR3 sequence (DNA): TGCGCCAGCAGCTTGGGGGACAGGGGACGGGCTTTCTTT.

The chain is built from TRBV6-4 and TRBJ2-7; no clear D gene. Germline loops: CDR1 MRHNA, CDR2 SNTAGT. Trimming shortened V by 1 base and J by 4 bases, and 11 bases separated the two germline ends. The CDR3 runs to 14 residues. DNA of the CDR3: TGTGCCAGCAGTGACTATCCTGAGGATTACGAGCAGTACTTC. Protein: CASSDYPEDYEQYF.

CDR3 DNA: TGTGCCAGCAGCCCCAGCGGGAGGGGGTCGGATGAGCAGTTCTTC. Its translation: CASSPSGRGSDEQFF. This sequence joins TRBV11-1 and TRBJ2-1; 10 bases fit TRBD2. Germline V lookup: CDR1 SGHAT, CDR2 FQDESV (reference sequence). The V and J ends lost 5 bases and 8 bases, in that order; junction bases with no gene match: 9. This CDR3 is 15 amino acids long.

This rearrangement joins TRBV2 to TRBJ1-3, with D possibly matching TRBD1 (5 bases). V lost 5 bases, J lost 3 bases, and 14 bases lay in between. The CDR3 consists of 15 residues. The germline CDR1 and CDR2 sequences are SNHLY and FYNNEI. The CDR3 region is CASSNTGSRGNTIYF. The CDR3 nucleotides read TGTGCCAGCAGTAACACAGGATCACGTGGAAACACCATATATTTT.

This chain joins TRBV19 and TRBJ1-1; D might be TRBD1 (5 bases). Per germline, CDR1 LNHDA and CDR2 SQIVND (reference sequence). CDR3 length: 15 residues. Between the trimmed V and J ends, which lost 0 bases and 4 bases, there was a span of 12 bases. The CDR3 is CASSIDGSGGTEAFF. CDR3 in DNA: TGTGCCAGTAGTATAGATGGATCGGGGGGCACTGAAGCTTTCTTT.

The V gene is TRBV9, the J gene TRBJ2-1; 7 nucleotides line up with TRBD2. This CDR3 has 13 amino acids. V lost 6 bases and J lost 4; bases outside the gene matches: 4. Germline V gene sequence: CDR1 SGDLS, CDR2 YYNGEE. CDR3 sequence: CASTGTKYNEQFF. DNA for the CDR3: TGTGCCAGCACCGGGACTAAATACAATGAGCAGTTCTTC.

J is TRBJ2-7 and V is TRBV2; possible D gene TRBD2, 6 bases. Trimming took off 7 bases at V and 2 bases at J, with 15 bases between the two ends. Looked up from germline, CDR1 is SNHLY and CDR2 is FYNNEI. The CDR3 covers 14 residues. CDR3 residues: CASTGVAPTYEQYF. In DNA form, the CDR3 reads TGTGCCAGCACGGGGGTCGCGCCGACCTACGAGCAGTACTTC.

The count of this clone is one. This chain links TRBV7-8 with TRBJ2-7; 7 bases are a match to TRBD2. Looked up from germline, CDR1 is SGHVS and CDR2 is FQNEAQ. V lost 0 bases, J lost 2 bases, and 4 bases stayed unmatched. This CDR3 comprises 15 residues. CDR3 DNA: TGTGCCAGCAGCTTAGCAGGGGAGGGGCCCTACGAGCAGTACTTC. The encoded protein is CASSLAGEGPYEQYF.